A selection of T cell receptor beta chains follows, all from one sample in a study of type 1 regulatory T cells. These receptors' antigens are unknown. TCRdb fed the reads into MiXCR, producing one record per CDR3 protein. The sample has roughly 60,000 distinct CDR3 sequences, roughly 60% seen once. Sample: cultured non-Tr1 T cells, either the whole culture or a sorted T cell fraction (not recorded which). The receptors come from a human donor in good health. CDR3s include the opening cysteine and the closing phenylalanine or tryptophan. Fields, in order: J gene, V gene, clone size, D gene, CDR3 DNA, CDR3 protein. The D gene is left open where the match is weak. Clone sizes are given selectively: once, few, many, or a class where the clone is expanded.

TRBJ2-7 | TRBV20-1 | few | TRBD2 | TGCAGTGCTAGCCCCAGCGGGAGGTACGAGCAGTACTTC | CSASPSGRYEQYF
TRBJ2-3 | TRBV11-1 | - | TRBD2 | TGTGCCAGCAGCGCCCGACTAGCGGGACGAGAAGATACGCAGTATTTT | CASSARLAGREDTQYF
TRBJ2-5 | TRBV29-1 | - | TRBD1 | TGCAGCGCCACCACAGGGGTAGAGACCCAGTACTTC | CSATTGVETQYF
TRBJ2-7 | TRBV2 | - | - | TGTGCCACCGAAGGGGACCAGACCTACGAGCAGTACTTC | CATEGDQTYEQYF
TRBJ1-3 | TRBV6-1 | - | - | TGTGCCAGCAGTGAAGACCCCCCGCGCTTGGGCACCATATATTTT | CASSEDPPRLGTIYF
TRBJ1-5 | TRBV4-1 | - | TRBD1 | TGCGCCAGCAGCAACGAACCGGGACAGGGAAATCAGCCCCAGCATTTT | CASSNEPGQGNQPQHF
TRBJ2-5 | TRBV27 | - | TRBD2 | TGTGCCAGCCGAACGGGGGTAGCGGGAGTAGAGACCCAGTACTTC | CASRTGVAGVETQYF
TRBJ2-1 | TRBV29-1 | - | - | TGCAGCGTTGGGGAAGGGAGCTCCTACAATGAGCAGTTCTTC | CSVGEGSSYNEQFF
TRBJ2-1 | TRBV4-1 | - | - | TGCGCCAGCAGCGTTCGAGCCGCCAATACCTACAATGAGCAGTTCTTC | CASSVRAANTYNEQFF
TRBJ2-5 | TRBV29-1 | - | - | TGCAGCGTTCAGTACGGGAAAGAGACCCAGTACTTC | CSVQYGKETQYF
TRBJ2-5 | TRBV29-1 | once | TRBD1 | TGCAGCGTTGGAGGTTATCAGGGACAGGCAAAACAAGAGACCCAGTACTTC | CSVGGYQGQAKQETQYF
TRBJ2-3 | TRBV20-1 | - | TRBD2 | TGCAGTGCGTCGACTAGCGGGAGATTACGAGATACGCAGTATTTT | CSASTSGRLRDTQYF
TRBJ2-1 | TRBV27 | - | - | TGTGCCAGCAGGGCTCAGCGCAGCTCCTACAATGAGCAGTTCTTC | CASRAQRSSYNEQFF
TRBJ2-1 | TRBV24-1 | few | TRBD1 | TGTGCCACCAGTGATCCCTCCGGGACAGGGCATTACAATGAGCAGTTCTTC | CATSDPSGTGHYNEQFF
TRBJ2-5 | TRBV20-1 | - | - | TGCAGTGCTAGAGATCGCAACGGATTAGAGACCCAGTACTTC | CSARDRNGLETQYF